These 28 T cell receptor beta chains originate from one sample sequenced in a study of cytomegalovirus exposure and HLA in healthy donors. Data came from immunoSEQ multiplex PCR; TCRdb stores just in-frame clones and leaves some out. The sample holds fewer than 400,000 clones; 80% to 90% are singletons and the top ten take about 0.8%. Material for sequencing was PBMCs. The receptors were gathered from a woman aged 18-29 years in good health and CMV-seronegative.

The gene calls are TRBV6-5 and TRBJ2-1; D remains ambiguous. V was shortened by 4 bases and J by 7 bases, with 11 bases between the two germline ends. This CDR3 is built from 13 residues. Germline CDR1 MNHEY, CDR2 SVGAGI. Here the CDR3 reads CASSSYLGNEQFF. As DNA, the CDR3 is TGTGCCAGCAGTTCCTATCTTGGTAATGAGCAGTTCTTC.

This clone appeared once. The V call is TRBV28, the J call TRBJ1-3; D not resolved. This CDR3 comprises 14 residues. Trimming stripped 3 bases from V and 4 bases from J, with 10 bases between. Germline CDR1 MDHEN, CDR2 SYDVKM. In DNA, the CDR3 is TGTGCCAGCAGTTTCGTATCCGCGGGAAACACCATATATTTT. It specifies CASSFVSAGNTIYF. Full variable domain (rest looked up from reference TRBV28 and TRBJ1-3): DVKVTQSSRYLVKRTGEKVFLECVQDMDHENMFWYRQDPGLGLRLIYFSYDVKMKEKGDIPEGYSVSREKKERFSLILESASTNQTSMYLCASSFVSAGNTIYFGEGSWLTVV.

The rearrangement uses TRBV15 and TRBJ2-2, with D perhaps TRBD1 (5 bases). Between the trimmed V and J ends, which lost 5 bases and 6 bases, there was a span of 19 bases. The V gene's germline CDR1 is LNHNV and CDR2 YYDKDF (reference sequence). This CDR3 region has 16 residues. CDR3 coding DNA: TGTGCCACCAGCTCCGAGCAAGGGGTTGGGGCCGGGGAGCTGTTTTTT. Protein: CATSSEQGVGAGELFF.

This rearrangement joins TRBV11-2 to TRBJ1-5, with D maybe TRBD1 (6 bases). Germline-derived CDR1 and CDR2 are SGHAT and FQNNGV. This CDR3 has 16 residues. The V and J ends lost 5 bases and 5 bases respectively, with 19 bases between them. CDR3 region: CASSDPGQREDQPQHF. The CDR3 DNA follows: TGTGCCAGCAGCGATCCGGGACAAAGAGAAGATCAGCCCCAGCATTTT.

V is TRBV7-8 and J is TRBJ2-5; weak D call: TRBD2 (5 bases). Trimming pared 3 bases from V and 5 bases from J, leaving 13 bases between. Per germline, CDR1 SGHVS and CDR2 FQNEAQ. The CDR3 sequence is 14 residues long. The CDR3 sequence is CASSFGTGSETQYF. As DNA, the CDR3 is TGTGCCAGCAGCTTTGGTACGGGATCGGAGACCCAGTACTTC.

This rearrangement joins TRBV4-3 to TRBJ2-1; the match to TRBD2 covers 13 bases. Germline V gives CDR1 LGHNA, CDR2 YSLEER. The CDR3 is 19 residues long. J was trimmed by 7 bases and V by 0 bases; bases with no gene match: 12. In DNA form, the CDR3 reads TGCGCCAGCAGCCAAGAAGGTGGCGAAGGGACTAGCGGGATAAATGAGCAGTTCTTC. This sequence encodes CASSQEGGEGTSGINEQFF.

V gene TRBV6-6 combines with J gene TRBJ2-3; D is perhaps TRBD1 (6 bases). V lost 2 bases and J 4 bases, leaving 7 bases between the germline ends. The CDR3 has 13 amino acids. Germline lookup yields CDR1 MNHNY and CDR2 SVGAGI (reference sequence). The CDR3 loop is CASSYGGSDTQYF. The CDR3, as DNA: TGTGCCAGCAGTTACGGGGGCTCAGATACGCAGTATTTT.

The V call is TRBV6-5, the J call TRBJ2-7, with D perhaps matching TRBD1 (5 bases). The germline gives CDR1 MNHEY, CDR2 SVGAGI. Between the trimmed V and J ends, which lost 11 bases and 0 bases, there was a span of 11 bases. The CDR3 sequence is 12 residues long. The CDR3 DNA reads TGTGCCGTAACAGGACCCTCCTACGAGCAGTACTTC. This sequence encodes CAVTGPSYEQYF.

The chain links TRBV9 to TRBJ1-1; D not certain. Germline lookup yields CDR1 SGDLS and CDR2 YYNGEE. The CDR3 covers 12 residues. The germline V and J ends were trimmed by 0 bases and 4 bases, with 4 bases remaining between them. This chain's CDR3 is CASSVDGTEAFF. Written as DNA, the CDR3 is TGTGCCAGCAGCGTAGACGGCACTGAAGCTTTCTTT.

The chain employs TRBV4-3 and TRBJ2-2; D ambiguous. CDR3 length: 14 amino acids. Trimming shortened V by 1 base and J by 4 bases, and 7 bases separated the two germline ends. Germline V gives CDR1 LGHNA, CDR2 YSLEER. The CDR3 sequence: CASSQGSLTGELFF. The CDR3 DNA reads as TGCGCCAGCAGCCAAGGATCACTCACCGGGGAGCTGTTTTTT.

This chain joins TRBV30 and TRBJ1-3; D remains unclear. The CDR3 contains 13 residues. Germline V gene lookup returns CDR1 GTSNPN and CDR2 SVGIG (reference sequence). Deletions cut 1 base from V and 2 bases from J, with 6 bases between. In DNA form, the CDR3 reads TGTGCCTGGAGTGGCAGTACTGGAAACACCATATATTTT. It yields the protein CAWSGSTGNTIYF. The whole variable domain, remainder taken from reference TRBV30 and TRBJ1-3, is SQTIHQWPATLVQPVGSPLSLECTVEGTSNPNLYWYRQAAGRGLQLLFYSVGIGQISSEVPQNLSASRPQDRQFILSSKKLLLSDSGFYLCAWSGSTGNTIYFGEGSWLTVV.

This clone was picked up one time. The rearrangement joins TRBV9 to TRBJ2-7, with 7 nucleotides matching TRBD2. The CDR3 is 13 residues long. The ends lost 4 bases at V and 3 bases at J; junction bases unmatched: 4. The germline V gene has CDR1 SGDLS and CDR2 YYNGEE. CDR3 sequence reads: CASSPGGLYEQYF. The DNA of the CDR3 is TGTGCCAGCAGCCCGGGGGGTCTCTACGAGCAGTACTTC.

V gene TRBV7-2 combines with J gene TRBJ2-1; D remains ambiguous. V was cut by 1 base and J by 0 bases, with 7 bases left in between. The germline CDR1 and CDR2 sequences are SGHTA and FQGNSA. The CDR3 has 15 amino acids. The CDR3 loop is CASSLGSGSYNEQFF. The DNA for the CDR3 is TGTGCCAGCAGCTTAGGTTCGGGCTCCTACAATGAGCAGTTCTTC.

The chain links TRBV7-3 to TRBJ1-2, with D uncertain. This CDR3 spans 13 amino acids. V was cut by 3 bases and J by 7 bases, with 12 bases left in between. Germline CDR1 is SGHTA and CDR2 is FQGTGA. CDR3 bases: TGTGCCAGCAGCTTGACTTTATCTGGTGGCTACACCTTC. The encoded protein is CASSLTLSGGYTF.

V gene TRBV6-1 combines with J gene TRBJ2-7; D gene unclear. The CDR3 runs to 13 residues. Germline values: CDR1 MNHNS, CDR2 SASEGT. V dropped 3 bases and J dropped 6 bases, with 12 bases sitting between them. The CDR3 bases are TGTGCCAGCAGTGAGATATCAGCGACCGAGCAGTACTTC. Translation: CASSEISATEQYF.

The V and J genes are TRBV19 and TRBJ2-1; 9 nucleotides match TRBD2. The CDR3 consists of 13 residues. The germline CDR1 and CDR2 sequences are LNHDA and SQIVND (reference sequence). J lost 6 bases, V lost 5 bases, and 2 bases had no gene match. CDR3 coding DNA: TGTGCCAGTAGTCTGACTAGCGGCAATGAGCAGTTCTTC. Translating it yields CASSLTSGNEQFF.

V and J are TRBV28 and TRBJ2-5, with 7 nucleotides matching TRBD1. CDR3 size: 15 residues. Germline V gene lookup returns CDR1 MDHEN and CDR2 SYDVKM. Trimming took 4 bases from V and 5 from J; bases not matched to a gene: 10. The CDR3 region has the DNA TGTGCCAGCAGTTCCGGGACAGCCTGGCAGGAGACCCAGTACTTC. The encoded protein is CASSSGTAWQETQYF. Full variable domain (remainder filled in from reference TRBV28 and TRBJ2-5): DVKVTQSSRYLVKRTGEKVFLECVQDMDHENMFWYRQDPGLGLRLIYFSYDVKMKEKGDIPEGYSVSREKKERFSLILESASTNQTSMYLCASSSGTAWQETQYFGPGTRLLVL.

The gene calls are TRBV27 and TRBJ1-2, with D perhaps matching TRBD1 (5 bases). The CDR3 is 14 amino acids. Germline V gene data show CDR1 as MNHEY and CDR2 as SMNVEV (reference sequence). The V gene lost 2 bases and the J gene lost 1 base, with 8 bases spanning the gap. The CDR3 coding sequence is TGTGCCAGCAGTTTACAGGGTCTTAACTATGGCTACACCTTC. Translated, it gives CASSLQGLNYGYTF.

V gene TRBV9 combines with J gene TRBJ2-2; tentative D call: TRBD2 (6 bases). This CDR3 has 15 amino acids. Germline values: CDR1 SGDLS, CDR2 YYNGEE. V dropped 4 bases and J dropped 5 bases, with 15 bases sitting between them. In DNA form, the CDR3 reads TGTGCCAGCAGCCTCTGGGACTCACAAACCGGGGAGCTGTTTTTT. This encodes CASSLWDSQTGELFF. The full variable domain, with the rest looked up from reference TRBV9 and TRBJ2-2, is DSGVTQTPKHLITATGQRVTLRCSPRSGDLSVYWYQQSLDQGLQFLIQYYNGEERAKGNILERFSAQQFPDLHSELNLSSLELGDSALYFCASSLWDSQTGELFFGEGSRLTVL.

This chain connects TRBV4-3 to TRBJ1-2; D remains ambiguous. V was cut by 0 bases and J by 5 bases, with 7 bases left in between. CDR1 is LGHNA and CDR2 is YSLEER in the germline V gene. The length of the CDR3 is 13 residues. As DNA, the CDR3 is TGCGCCAGCAGCCAAGATACGGAGTATGGCTACACCTTC. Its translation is CASSQDTEYGYTF.

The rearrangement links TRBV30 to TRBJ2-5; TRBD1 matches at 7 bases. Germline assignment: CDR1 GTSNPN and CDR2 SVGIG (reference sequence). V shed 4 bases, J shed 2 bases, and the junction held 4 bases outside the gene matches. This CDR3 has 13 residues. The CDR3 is CAWNIQGQETQYF. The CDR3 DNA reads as TGTGCCTGGAATATACAGGGGCAAGAGACCCAGTACTTC. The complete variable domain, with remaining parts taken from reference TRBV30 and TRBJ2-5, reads SQTIHQWPATLVQPVGSPLSLECTVEGTSNPNLYWYRQAAGRGLQLLFYSVGIGQISSEVPQNLSASRPQDRQFILSSKKLLLSDSGFYLCAWNIQGQETQYFGPGTRLLVL.

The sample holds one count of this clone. In nucleotides, the CDR3 is TGTGCCAGCAGTTCCGGGACTAGCGGGAGTCCATATGAGCAGTTCTTC. Encoded protein: CASSSGTSGSPYEQFF. The chain joins TRBV27 to TRBJ2-1, with 14 positions matching TRBD2. The germline V gene encodes CDR1 MNHEY and CDR2 SMNVEV (reference sequence). The CDR3 contains 16 residues. With V trimmed by 4 bases and J by 8 bases, 7 bases remained unmatched.

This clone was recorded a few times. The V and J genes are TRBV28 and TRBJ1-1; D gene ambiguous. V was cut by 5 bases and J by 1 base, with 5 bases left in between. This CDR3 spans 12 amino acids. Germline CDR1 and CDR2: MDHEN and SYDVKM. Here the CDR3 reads CASSVRNTEAFF. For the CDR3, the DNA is TGTGCCAGCAGTGTTCGGAACACTGAAGCTTTCTTT.

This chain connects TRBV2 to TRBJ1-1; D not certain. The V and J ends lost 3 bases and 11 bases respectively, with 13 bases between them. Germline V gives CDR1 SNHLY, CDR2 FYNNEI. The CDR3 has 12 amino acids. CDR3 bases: TGTGCCAGCAGTGATAATCATAGACTCGCTTTCTTT. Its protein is CASSDNHRLAFF.

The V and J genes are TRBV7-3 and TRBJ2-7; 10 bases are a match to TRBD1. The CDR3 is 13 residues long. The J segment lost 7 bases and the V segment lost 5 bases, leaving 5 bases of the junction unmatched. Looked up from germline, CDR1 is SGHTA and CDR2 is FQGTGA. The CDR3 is CASSPDRGQEQYF. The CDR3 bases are TGTGCCAGCAGCCCCGACAGGGGGCAGGAGCAGTACTTC.

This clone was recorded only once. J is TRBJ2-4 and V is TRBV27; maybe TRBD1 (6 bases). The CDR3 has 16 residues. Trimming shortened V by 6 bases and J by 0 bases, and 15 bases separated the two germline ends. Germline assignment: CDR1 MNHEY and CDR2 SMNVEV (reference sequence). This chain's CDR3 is CASRPPAGEAKNIQYF. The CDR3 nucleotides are TGTGCCAGCAGACCCCCGGCAGGGGAAGCCAAAAACATTCAGTACTTC.

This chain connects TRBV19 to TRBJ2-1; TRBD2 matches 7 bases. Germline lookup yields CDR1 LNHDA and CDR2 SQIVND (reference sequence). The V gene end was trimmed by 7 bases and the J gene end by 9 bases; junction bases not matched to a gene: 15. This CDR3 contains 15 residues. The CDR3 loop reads CASISMTSPTSEQFF. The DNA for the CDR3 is TGTGCCAGTATTTCGATGACTAGCCCGACAAGTGAGCAGTTCTTC. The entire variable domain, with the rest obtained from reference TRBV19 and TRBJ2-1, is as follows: DGGITQSPKYLFRKEGQNVTLSCEQNLNHDAMYWYRQDPGQGLRLIYYSQIVNDFQKGDIAEGYSVSREKKESFPLTVTSAQKNPTAFYLCASISMTSPTSEQFFGPGTRLTVL.

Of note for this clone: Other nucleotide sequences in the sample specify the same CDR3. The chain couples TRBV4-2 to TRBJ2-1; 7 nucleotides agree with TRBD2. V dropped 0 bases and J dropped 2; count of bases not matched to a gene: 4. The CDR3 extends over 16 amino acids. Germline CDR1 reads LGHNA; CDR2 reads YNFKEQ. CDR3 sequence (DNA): TGTGCCAGCAGCCAAGATGGTCTAGCGGCCTACAATGAGCAGTTCTTC. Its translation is CASSQDGLAAYNEQFF.